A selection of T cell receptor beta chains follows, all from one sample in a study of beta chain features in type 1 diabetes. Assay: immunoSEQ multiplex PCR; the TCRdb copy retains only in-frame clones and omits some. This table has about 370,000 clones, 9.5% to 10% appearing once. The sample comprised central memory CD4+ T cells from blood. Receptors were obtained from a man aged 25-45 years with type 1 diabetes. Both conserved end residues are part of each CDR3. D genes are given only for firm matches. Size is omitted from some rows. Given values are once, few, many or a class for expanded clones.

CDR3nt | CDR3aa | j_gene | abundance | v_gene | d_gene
TGCGCCAGCAGCTTGGCGATTAGCGGGAGGACAGATACGCAGTATTTT | CASSLAISGRTDTQYF | TRBJ2-3 | - | TRBV5-1 | TRBD2
TGTGCCAGCAGCTTATTGCAGGACAGGGCCTACGAGCAGTACTTC | CASSLLQDRAYEQYF | TRBJ2-7 | few | TRBV7-8 | TRBD1
TGTGCCAGCAGCAAATTTTCTTACCAAGAGACCCAGTACTTC | CASSKFSYQETQYF | TRBJ2-5 | - | TRBV5-6 | -
TGCAGCTATAGGGGCTCCCGGGACAGGGGGCTTTTGGACACTGAAGCTTTCTTT | CSYRGSRDRGLLDTEAFF | TRBJ1-1 | - | TRBV29-1 | TRBD1
TGTGCCAGCAGCTCCCATCGACAGCCGGAGGGAAACACCATATATTTT | CASSSHRQPEGNTIYF | TRBJ1-3 | few | TRBV7-8 | -
TGTGCCAGCAGTGAAGCGACCTCGGGACTAACTAAGCAGTTCTTC | CASSEATSGLTKQFF | TRBJ2-1 | - | TRBV6-1 | TRBD2
TGTGCCAGCTCGCCGACAGGGGACACTGAAGCTTTCTTT | CASSPTGDTEAFF | TRBJ1-1 | - | TRBV18 | TRBD1
TGTGCCAGCAGGGGCAGAGGGCAACCTTACTACGAGCAGTACTTC | CASRGRGQPYYEQYF | TRBJ2-7 | - | TRBV28 | -
TGTGCCAGCAGCTTAGTTGGTAGCGGGAGGGTTGAGACCCAGTACTTC | CASSLVGSGRVETQYF | TRBJ2-5 | few | TRBV7-2 | TRBD2
TGCAGCGTTGAACAGCGGGGGGAGGGCTACGAGCAGTACTTC | CSVEQRGEGYEQYF | TRBJ2-7 | few | TRBV29-1 | TRBD2
TGCAGCGCCCGGGACCCTAGGACCGGGGAGCTGTTTTTT | CSARDPRTGELFF | TRBJ2-2 | few | TRBV29-1 | -
TGTGCCAGCAGCTTAGGAGGTACTAACACTGAAGCTTTCTTT | CASSLGGTNTEAFF | TRBJ1-1 | few | TRBV7-2 | -
TGTGCCAGCAGTCTCCTCGGAGGGCCCGGGGAGACCCAGTACTTC | CASSLLGGPGETQYF | TRBJ2-5 | many | TRBV6-5 | -
TGTGCCAGCAGTGGTGACAGGGGATCTGAAGCTTTCTTT | CASSGDRGSEAFF | TRBJ1-1 | once | TRBV28 | TRBD1
TGCGCCAGCAGTCAGGGACAGGGGGCCATCAATGAGCAGTTCTTC | CASSQGQGAINEQFF | TRBJ2-1 | few | TRBV23-1 | TRBD1
TGTGCCAGCAGTGATACTGACACCGGTGCGGGTACGCAGTATTTT | CASSDTDTGAGTQYF | TRBJ2-3 | - | TRBV6-4 | -
TGTGCCAGCAGTTACGAACTAGCGGGAGCGGATACGCAGTATTTT | CASSYELAGADTQYF | TRBJ2-3 | - | TRBV6-6 | TRBD2
TGTGCCAGCGGCCCGGGACAGGGATCAGATACGCAGTATTTT | CASGPGQGSDTQYF | TRBJ2-3 | few | TRBV9 | TRBD1
TGTGCCAGCAGCCACCGGGACAGCGCTCGGGGTGGCTACACCTTC | CASSHRDSARGGYTF | TRBJ1-2 | - | TRBV27 | TRBD1
TGTGCCAGCACCCCGGGTCATAAGCAGTACTTC | CASTPGHKQYF | TRBJ2-7 | - | TRBV27 | -
TGTGCCTGGGCCCCGGCTAGCAATCAGCCCCAGCATTTT | CAWAPASNQPQHF | TRBJ1-5 | once | TRBV30 | -
TGCAGCGGCCGGACAGGCACCGGGGAGCTGTTTTTT | CSGRTGTGELFF | TRBJ2-2 | few | TRBV29-1 | TRBD1